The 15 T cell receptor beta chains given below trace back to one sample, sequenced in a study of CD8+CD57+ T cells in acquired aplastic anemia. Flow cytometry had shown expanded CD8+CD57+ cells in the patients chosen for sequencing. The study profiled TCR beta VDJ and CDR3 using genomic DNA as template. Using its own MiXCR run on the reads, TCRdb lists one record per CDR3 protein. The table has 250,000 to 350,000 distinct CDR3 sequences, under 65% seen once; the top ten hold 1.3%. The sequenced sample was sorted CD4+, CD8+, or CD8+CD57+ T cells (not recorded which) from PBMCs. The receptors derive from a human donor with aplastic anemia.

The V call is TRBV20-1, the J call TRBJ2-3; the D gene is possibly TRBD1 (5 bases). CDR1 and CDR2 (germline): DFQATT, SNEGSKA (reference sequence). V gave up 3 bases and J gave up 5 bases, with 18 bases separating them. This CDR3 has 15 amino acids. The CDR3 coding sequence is TGCAGTGCTAGGCAGGACACCCAGAGAGTAGATACGCAGTATTTT. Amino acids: CSARQDTQRVDTQYF.

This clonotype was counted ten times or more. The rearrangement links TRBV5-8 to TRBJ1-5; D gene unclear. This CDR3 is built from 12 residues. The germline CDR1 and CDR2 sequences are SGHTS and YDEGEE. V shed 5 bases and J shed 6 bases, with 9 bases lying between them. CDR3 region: CASSFPGQPQHF. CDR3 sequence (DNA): TGTGCCAGCAGTTTCCCGGGTCAGCCCCAGCATTTT.

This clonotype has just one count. The CDR3 DNA reads TGCGCCAGCAGCGCAAGCCAGAACACTGAAGCTTTCTTT. It specifies CASSASQNTEAFF. This chain connects TRBV5-1 to TRBJ1-1; no clear D. CDR1 and CDR2 from the germline V gene are SGHRS and YFSETQ. The CDR3 consists of 13 residues. The germline V and J ends were trimmed by 4 bases and 1 base, with 8 bases remaining between them. The complete variable domain, with remaining parts taken from reference TRBV5-1 and TRBJ1-1, reads KAGVTQTPRYLIKTRGQQVTLSCSPISGHRSVSWYQQTPGQGLQFLFEYFSETQRNKGNFPGRFSGRQFSNSRSEMNVSTLELGDSALYLCASSASQNTEAFFGQGTRLTVV.

The CDR3: CASSRLNQETQYF. The CDR3 DNA reads as TGTGCCAGCAGCCGACTAAACCAAGAGACCCAGTACTTC. The chain carries TRBV7-8 and TRBJ2-5; possible D gene TRBD2, 5 bases. This CDR3 spans 13 amino acids. CDR1 SGHVS and CDR2 FQNEAQ come from the germline V gene. The V and J ends lost 5 bases and 0 bases respectively, with 7 bases between them.

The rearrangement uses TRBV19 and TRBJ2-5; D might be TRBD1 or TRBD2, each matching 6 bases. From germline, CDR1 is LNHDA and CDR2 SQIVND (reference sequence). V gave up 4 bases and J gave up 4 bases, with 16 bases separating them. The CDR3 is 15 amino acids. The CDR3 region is CASSTGQSSGETQYF. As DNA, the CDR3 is TGTGCCAGTAGTACCGGACAGAGTAGCGGAGAGACCCAGTACTTC.

The CDR3 protein is CASSVTGYSGELFF. CDR3 in DNA: TGTGCCAGCAGCGTAACAGGGTATTCCGGGGAGCTGTTTTTT. The chain uses TRBV7-9 and TRBJ2-2; D is perhaps TRBD1 (6 bases). Looked up from germline, CDR1 is SEHNR and CDR2 is FQNEAQ (reference sequence). Between the trimmed V and J ends, which lost 5 bases and 6 bases, there was a span of 13 bases. This CDR3 region has 14 residues.

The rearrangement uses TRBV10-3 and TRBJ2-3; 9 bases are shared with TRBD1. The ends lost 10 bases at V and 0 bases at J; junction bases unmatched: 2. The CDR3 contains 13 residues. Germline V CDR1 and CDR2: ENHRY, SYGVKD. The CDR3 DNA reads TGTGCCAGCACAGGGGGCAGCACAGATACGCAGTATTTT. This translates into CASTGGSTDTQYF.

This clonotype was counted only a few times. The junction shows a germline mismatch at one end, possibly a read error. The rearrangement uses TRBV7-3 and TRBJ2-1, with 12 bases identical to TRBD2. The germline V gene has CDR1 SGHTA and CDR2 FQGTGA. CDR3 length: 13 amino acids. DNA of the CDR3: TGTGCCAGCAGCCCCGACGGACTAGCGGGATTGATCTTC. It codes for CASSPDGLAGLIF. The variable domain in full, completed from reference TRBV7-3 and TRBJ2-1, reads GAGVSQTPSNKVTEKGKYVELRCDPISGHTALYWYRQSLGQGPEFLIYFQGTGAADDSGLPNDRFFAVRPEGSVSTLKIQRTERGDSAVYLCASSPDGLAGLIFGPGTRLTVL.

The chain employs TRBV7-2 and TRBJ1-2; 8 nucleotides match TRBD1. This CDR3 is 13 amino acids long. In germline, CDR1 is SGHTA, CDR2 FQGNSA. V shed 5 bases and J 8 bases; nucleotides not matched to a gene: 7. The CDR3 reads CASSPDREGGYTF. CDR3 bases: TGTGCCAGCAGCCCGGACAGGGAGGGCGGCTACACCTTC. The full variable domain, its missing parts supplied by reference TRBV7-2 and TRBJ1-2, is GAGVSQSPSNKVTEKGKDVELRCDPISGHTALYWYRQSLGQGLEFLIYFQGNSAPDKSGLPSDRFSAERTGGSVSTLTIQRTQQEDSAVYLCASSPDREGGYTFGSGTRLTVV.

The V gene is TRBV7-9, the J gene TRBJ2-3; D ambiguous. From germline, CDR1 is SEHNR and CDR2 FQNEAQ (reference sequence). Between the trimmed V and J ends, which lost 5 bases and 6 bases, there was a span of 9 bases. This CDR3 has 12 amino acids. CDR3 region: CASSATSDTQYF. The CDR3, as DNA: TGTGCCAGCAGCGCAACTTCGGATACGCAGTATTTT.

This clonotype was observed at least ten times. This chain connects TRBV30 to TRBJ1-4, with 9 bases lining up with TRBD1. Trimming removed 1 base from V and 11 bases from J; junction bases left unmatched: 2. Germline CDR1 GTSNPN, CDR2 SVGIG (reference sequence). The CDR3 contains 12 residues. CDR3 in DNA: TGTGCCTGGAGTGCGACAGGGGGGAAACTGTTTTTT. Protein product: CAWSATGGKLFF.

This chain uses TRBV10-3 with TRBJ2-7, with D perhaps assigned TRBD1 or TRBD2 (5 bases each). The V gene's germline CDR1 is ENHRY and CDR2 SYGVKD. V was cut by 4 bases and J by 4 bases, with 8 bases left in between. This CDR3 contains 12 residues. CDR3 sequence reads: CAISAGRYEQYF. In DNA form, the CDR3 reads TGTGCCATCAGTGCGGGACGGTACGAGCAGTACTTC.

DNA for the CDR3: TGCAGTGCCAGTCCTAGCGGAGGTGGGTCCTACGAGCAGTACTTC. It yields the protein CSASPSGGGSYEQYF. J is TRBJ2-7 and V is TRBV20-1; 7 bases are shared with TRBD2. The germline gives CDR1 DFQATT, CDR2 SNEGSKA (reference sequence). V trimming: 6 bases; J trimming: 1 base; junction bases outside the gene matches: 12. The CDR3 totals 15 residues.

CDR3 DNA: TGTGCCACCAGTGATTACACCGGGACAGGTAGCCACGAGCAGTACTTC. This encodes CATSDYTGTGSHEQYF. V usage is TRBV24-1 and J usage is TRBJ2-7; TRBD1 matches 8 bases. This CDR3 has 16 residues. Per the germline V gene, CDR1 is KGHDR and CDR2 is SFDVKD. Trimming cost V 2 bases and J 5 bases; bases outside gene matches: 10.

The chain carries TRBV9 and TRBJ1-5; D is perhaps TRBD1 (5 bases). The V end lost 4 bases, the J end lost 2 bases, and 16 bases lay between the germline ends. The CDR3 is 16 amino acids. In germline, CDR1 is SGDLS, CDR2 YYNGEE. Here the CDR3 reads CASSQGAVRGNQPQHF. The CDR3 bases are TGTGCCAGCAGCCAAGGGGCCGTGAGGGGCAATCAGCCCCAGCATTTT.